The rows below give T cell receptor beta chains drawn from one sample of a study of blood T cell repertoires in COVID-19. Using immunoSEQ multiplex PCR, the repertoire was profiled, and TCRdb retains in-frame clones only, with some absent. The table lists more than 300,000 clones, around 91% of them singletons. Sequences were obtained from peripheral blood. The source of these receptors is a woman in her late teens or twenties who had recovered from COVID-19. CDR3s include the opening cysteine and the closing phenylalanine or tryptophan. The D gene is left open where the match is weak. Clone size is not always given. Where it is, it says once, few, many or a class for expanded clones.

TRBJ2-3,TRBV4-1,.,.,TGCGCCAGCAGCCGTTCGGGAGAAGCGGACGATACGCAGTATTTT,CASSRSGEADDTQYF
TRBJ1-4,TRBV18,once,.,TGTGCCAGCTCACCACCCGGGAGGAGGATAACTAATGAAAAACTGTTTTTT,CASSPPGRRITNEKLFF
TRBJ1-2,TRBV27,.,.,TGTGCCAGCAGCATTGCCGGGAACTTCCCCGAAAGCACCTTC,CASSIAGNFPESTF
TRBJ2-1,TRBV7-2,.,TRBD2,TGTGCCAGCAGTTTAGGACTAGCGGGAAACAATGAGCAGTTCTTC,CASSLGLAGNNEQFF
TRBJ1-6,TRBV9,.,.,TGTGCCAGCAGCGAACTAGGGGGCTCCTATAATTCACCCCTCCACTTT,CASSELGGSYNSPLHF
TRBJ2-1,TRBV21-1,.,.,TGTGCCGTGTCCAGCTCCTACAATGAGCAGTTCTTC,CAVSSSYNEQFF
TRBJ2-1,TRBV4-3,once,TRBD2,TGCGCCAGCAGCCAAGATGAGGCTAGCGGAATCTACAATGAGCAGTTCTTC,CASSQDEASGIYNEQFF
TRBJ1-5,TRBV10-3,.,.,TGTGCCATCAGTGTGGGGGGGCCGCAAATGGGGCCCCAGCATTTT,CAISVGGPQMGPQHF
TRBJ2-3,TRBV5-6,.,.,TGTGCCAGCAGCCCGACTAGCACAGATACGCAGTATTTT,CASSPTSTDTQYF
TRBJ2-1,TRBV18,.,TRBD2,TGTGCCAGCTCACCACCCCGGGAGGCTTCCTACAATGAGCAGTTCTTC,CASSPPREASYNEQFF
TRBJ1-4,TRBV3-1/TRBV3-2,.,.,TGTGCCAGCAGCACGACGACGCAGGGTGCGGAAAAACTGTTTTTT,CASSTTTQGAEKLFF
TRBJ2-1,TRBV6-2/TRBV6-3,once,TRBD2,TGTGCCAGCAGTTACTTGGGACTAGCGGGGCCAAATGAGCAGTTCTTC,CASSYLGLAGPNEQFF
TRBJ2-3,TRBV5-4,.,TRBD1,TGTGCCAGCAGCTTCGGGACAGAACTTTCCGCAGATACGCAGTATTTT,CASSFGTELSADTQYF
TRBJ1-2,TRBV5-1,.,TRBD1,TGCGCCAGCAGCTTGGAAGGGGGCGACTATGGCTACACCTTC,CASSLEGGDYGYTF